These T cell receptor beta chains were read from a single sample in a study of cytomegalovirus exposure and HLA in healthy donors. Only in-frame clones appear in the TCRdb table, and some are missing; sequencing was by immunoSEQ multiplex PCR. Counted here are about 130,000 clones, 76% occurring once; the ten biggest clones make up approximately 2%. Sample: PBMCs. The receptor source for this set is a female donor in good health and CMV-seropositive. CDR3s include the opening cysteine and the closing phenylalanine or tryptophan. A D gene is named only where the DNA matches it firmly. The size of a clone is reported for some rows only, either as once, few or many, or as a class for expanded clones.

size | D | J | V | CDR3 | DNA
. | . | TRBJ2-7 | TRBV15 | CATSRGGGGFYEQYF | TGTGCCACCAGCAGAGGCGGGGGCGGTTTCTACGAGCAGTACTTC
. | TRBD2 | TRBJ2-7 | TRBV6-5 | CASSPGLGSYEQYF | TGTGCCAGCAGTCCGGGACTAGGCTCCTACGAGCAGTACTTC
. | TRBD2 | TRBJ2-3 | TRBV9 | CASSPDGGGTDTQYF | TGTGCCAGCAGCCCGGACGGGGGGGGCACAGATACGCAGTATTTT
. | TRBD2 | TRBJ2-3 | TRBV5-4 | CASSSGTSGNTQYF | TGTGCCAGCAGCTCCGGGACTAGCGGAAATACGCAGTATTTT
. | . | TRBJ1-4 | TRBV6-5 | CASSYVTGPNEKLFF | TGCGCCAGCAGTTACGTCACAGGTCCTAATGAAAAACTGTTTTTT
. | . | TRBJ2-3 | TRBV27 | CASSQGNTQYF | TGTGCCAGCAGCCAGGGGAATACGCAGTATTTT
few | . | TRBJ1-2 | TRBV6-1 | CASTKETNANYGYTF | TGTGCCAGCACGAAGGAAACTAACGCTAACTATGGCTACACCTTC
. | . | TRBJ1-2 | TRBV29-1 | CSVDLPYDRSHGYTF | TGCAGCGTTGATCTTCCCTATGACAGGTCTCATGGCTACACCTTC
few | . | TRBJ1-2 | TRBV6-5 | CASRNRQDGYTF | TGTGCCAGCAGGAACCGACAGGATGGCTACACCTTC
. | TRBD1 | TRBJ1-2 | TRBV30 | CAWKTGVRGYTF | TGTGCCTGGAAGACAGGGGTTCGTGGCTACACCTTC
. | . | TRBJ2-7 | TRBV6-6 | CASATAYSYEQYF | TGTGCCAGCGCGACAGCCTACTCCTACGAGCAGTACTTC
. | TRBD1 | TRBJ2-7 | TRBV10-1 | CASIRQGAFRPDSYSYEQYF | TGCGCCAGCATTAGACAGGGGGCCTTTCGTCCCGACTCCTACTCCTACGAGCAGTACTTC
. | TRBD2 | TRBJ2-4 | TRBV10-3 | CAISESRAGGAQYF | TGTGCCATCAGTGAGTCGAGGGCGGGAGGGGCGCAGTACTTC
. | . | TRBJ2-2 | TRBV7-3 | CASSLAGSVGELFF | TGTGCCAGCAGTCTCGCGGGGTCGGTCGGGGAGCTGTTTTTT
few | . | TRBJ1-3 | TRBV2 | CASSGRGNTIYF | TGTGCCAGCAGCGGCAGGGGAAACACCATATATTTT
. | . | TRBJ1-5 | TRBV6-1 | CASSAYGTVSNQPQHF | TGTGCCAGCAGTGCTTACGGAACAGTTTCTAATCAGCCCCAGCATTTT
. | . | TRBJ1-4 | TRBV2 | CASSERRSNEKLFF | TGTGCCAGCAGTGAGAGGAGATCTAATGAAAAACTGTTTTTT
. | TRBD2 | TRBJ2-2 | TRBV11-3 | CASGLGLAGTGELFF | TGTGCCAGCGGCCTCGGACTAGCGGGAACCGGGGAGCTGTTTTTT
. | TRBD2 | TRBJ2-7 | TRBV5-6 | CASSLIGSGLAGRYEQYF | TGTGCCAGCAGCTTGATAGGGTCGGGACTAGCGGGCCGTTACGAGCAGTACTTC
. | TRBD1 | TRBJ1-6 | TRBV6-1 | CASSERQGGNSPLHF | TGTGCCAGCAGTGAAAGACAGGGGGGAAATTCACCCCTCCACTTT
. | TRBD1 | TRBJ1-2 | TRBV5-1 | CASSLGGTATNYGYTF | TGCGCCAGCAGCTTGGGGGGGACAGCCACTAACTATGGCTACACCTTC
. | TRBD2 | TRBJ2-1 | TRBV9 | CASSVTSGSSYNEQFF | TGTGCCAGCAGCGTCACTAGCGGGAGTTCTTACAATGAGCAGTTCTTC
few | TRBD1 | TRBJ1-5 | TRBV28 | CASRDRGSSNQPQHF | TGTGCCAGCAGAGACAGGGGTTCGAGCAATCAGCCCCAGCATTTT
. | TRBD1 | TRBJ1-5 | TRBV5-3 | CARSLRTGGNNQPQHF | TGTGCCAGAAGTCTGAGGACAGGGGGAAACAATCAGCCCCAGCATTTT
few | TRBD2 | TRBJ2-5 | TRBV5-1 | CASRLTSDQETQYF | TGCGCCAGCAGGTTGACTAGCGACCAAGAGACCCAGTACTTC